This T cell receptor (beta chain) was observed in a study of CD8 T cells in ankylosing spondylitis. At least ten counts were recorded for this clonotype. TCRdb re-derived calls from the 5' RACE reads in MiXCR, one entry per CDR3 protein. The sample has roughly 230,000 distinct CDR3 sequences, 15% to 20% seen once; the top ten hold around 32%. The clonotype was recovered from a male donor with ankylosing spondylitis or in good health (not recorded which). The sequenced sample consisted of blood, either unsorted or a sorted T cell fraction (not recorded which).

The CDR3 region is CSARDGAEPITPQHF. The DNA of the CDR3 is TGCAGTGCTAGAGATGGGGCAGAACCGATTACACCCCAGCATTTT. V usage is TRBV20-1 and J usage is TRBJ1-5; D might be TRBD1 (5 bases). Germline V gene data show CDR1 as DFQATT and CDR2 as SNEGSKA (reference sequence). The CDR3 is made up of 15 amino acids. V lost 0 bases and J 10 bases, leaving 19 bases between the germline ends.